Listed here are 8 T cell receptor beta chains from one sample, sequenced in a study of cytomegalovirus exposure and HLA in healthy donors. PCR used 60 Vbeta primers and 13 Jbeta primers. Profiling relied on immunoSEQ multiplex PCR, and the TCRdb table lists in-frame clones only, not all of them. The sample has roughly 260,000 clones, approximately 85% seen once. The sequencing input was PBMCs. The receptor source for this set is a woman aged 40 to 50 in good health and CMV-seropositive.

This chain connects TRBV11-3 to TRBJ1-1; 10 bases map to TRBD1. Trimming at V came to 6 bases and at J to 3 bases, leaving 4 bases not matched to a gene. This CDR3 has 14 amino acids. Germline V CDR1 and CDR2: SGHNT, YENEEA. The CDR3 is CASSRGTGDTEAFF. CDR3 sequence (DNA): TGTGCCAGCAGTCGCGGGACAGGGGACACTGAAGCTTTCTTT.

The chain employs TRBV5-1 and TRBJ1-1; TRBD1 might be the D (5 bases). Trimming removed 1 base from V and 1 base from J, with 8 bases in between. This CDR3 is built from 14 residues. Germline CDR1 SGHRS, CDR2 YFSETQ. The CDR3 nucleotides read TGCGCCAGCAGCTTGTGGGGCGGGAACACTGAAGCTTTCTTT. Amino acids: CASSLWGGNTEAFF.

The rearrangement links TRBV27 to TRBJ1-2; D remains unclear. The germline V gene encodes CDR1 MNHEY and CDR2 SMNVEV (reference sequence). This CDR3 spans 13 amino acids. Trimming pared 5 bases from V and 5 bases from J, leaving 12 bases between. CDR3 coding DNA: TGTGCCAGCAGTCCCCACAGCCAATATGGCTACACCTTC. Translating it yields CASSPHSQYGYTF.

The genes are TRBV7-9 and TRBJ2-7, with 10 bases lining up with TRBD2. This CDR3 is 14 amino acids long. In germline, CDR1 is SEHNR, CDR2 FQNEAQ (reference sequence). Trimming at V came to 3 bases and at J to 5 bases, leaving 4 bases not matched to a gene. The CDR3: CASSLDSGRHEQYF. As DNA, the CDR3 is TGTGCCAGCAGCTTGGATAGCGGGAGGCACGAGCAGTACTTC.

The table lists this clone with a few counts. J is TRBJ1-2 and V is TRBV19, with D possibly TRBD1 on 5 matching bases. The V end lost 7 bases, the J end lost 2 bases, and 11 bases lay between the germline ends. Germline V gene data show CDR1 as LNHDA and CDR2 as SQIVND (reference sequence). The CDR3 has 13 amino acids. Here the CDR3 reads CASTEGTNYGYTF. CDR3 nucleotides: TGTGCCAGTACGGAGGGGACCAACTATGGCTACACCTTC. Drawing the rest from reference TRBV19 and TRBJ1-2, the complete variable domain is DGGITQSPKYLFRKEGQNVTLSCEQNLNHDAMYWYRQDPGQGLRLIYYSQIVNDFQKGDIAEGYSVSREKKESFPLTVTSAQKNPTAFYLCASTEGTNYGYTFGSGTRLTVV.

This sequence joins TRBV6-5 and TRBJ2-5; 7 bases are shared with TRBD1. The CDR3 has 15 residues. Germline CDR1 reads MNHEY; CDR2 reads SVGAGI. The J segment lost 2 bases and the V segment lost 6 bases, leaving 9 bases of the junction unmatched. The DNA for the CDR3 is TGTGCCAGCAGCAGGGGGACCAGGTTTCAAGAGACCCAGTACTTC. Its translation: CASSRGTRFQETQYF.

This chain uses TRBV5-6 with TRBJ2-1, with D hard to call. The germline V gene has CDR1 SGHDT and CDR2 YYEEEE. V was shortened by 4 bases and J by 10 bases, with 12 bases between the two germline ends. The CDR3 is 12 residues long. The CDR3 region has the DNA TGTGCCAGCAGCCCTGACTCCCGCGAGCAGTTCTTC. Amino acid sequence: CASSPDSREQFF.

The chain joins TRBV11-2 to TRBJ2-1; D is possibly TRBD2 (5 bases). CDR1 is SGHAT, CDR2 FQNNGV, per germline. CDR3 length equals 12 residues. The ends were cut back, 1 base at V and 9 bases at J, with 7 bases in the middle. This CDR3 is CASSLVRGEQFF. Written as DNA, the CDR3 is TGTGCCAGCAGCTTAGTTCGGGGTGAGCAGTTCTTC.